Following are 20 T cell receptor beta chains from one sample sequenced in a study of blood T cell repertoires in COVID-19. Clones were read by immunoSEQ multiplex PCR, and TCRdb kept only the in-frame ones, dropping some. The sample lists about 230,000 clones; 75% to 85% were seen once. Sequencing input: peripheral blood. Source of these receptors: a woman between 40 and 55 years old who had recovered from COVID-19.

A note on this clone: The sample contains more than one DNA sequence encoding this CDR3. The genes are TRBV27 and TRBJ2-5; TRBD1 might be the D (5 bases). Trimming removed 6 bases from V and 1 base from J, with 9 bases in between. CDR1 is MNHEY, CDR2 SMNVEV, per germline (reference sequence). CDR3 length equals 13 residues. The CDR3 DNA reads TGTGCCAGCAGCCCAGGGTTCCAAGAGACCCAGTACTTC. Translated: CASSPGFQETQYF.

A word on this clone: The sample contains more than one DNA sequence encoding this CDR3. The chain couples TRBV5-6 to TRBJ1-2, with TRBD1 as a possible D gene (6 bases). V was cut by 1 base and J by 2 bases, with 6 bases left in between. The germline V gene has CDR1 SGHDT and CDR2 YYEEEE. The CDR3 sequence is 13 residues long. DNA for the CDR3: TGTGCCAGCAGCTTGCAGGGGAACTATGGCTACACCTTC. Its translation: CASSLQGNYGYTF.

This chain links TRBV5-1 with TRBJ2-3, with 14 nucleotides matching TRBD2. There are 15 residues in the CDR3. Germline V CDR1 and CDR2: SGHRS, YFSETQ. With V trimmed by 3 bases and J by 6 bases, 3 bases remained unmatched. CDR3: CASSSGTSGGDTQYF. The CDR3 nucleotides read TGCGCCAGCAGCTCCGGGACTAGCGGGGGCGATACGCAGTATTTT.

This clone was counted a few times. The rearrangement links TRBV5-1 to TRBJ1-3; weak D call: TRBD1 (6 bases). CDR1 and CDR2 (germline): SGHRS, YFSETQ. Trimming removed 5 bases at V and 0 bases at J, with 15 bases between. The CDR3 is made up of 16 amino acids. The CDR3: CASRGGVPSSGNTIYF. In DNA form, the CDR3 reads TGCGCCAGCAGAGGGGGAGTGCCGAGCTCTGGAAACACCATATATTTT.

This chain uses TRBV25-1 with TRBJ1-6; possibly TRBD1 for D (5 bases). V was cut by 2 bases and J by 6 bases, with 14 bases left in between. The germline CDR1 and CDR2 sequences are MGHDK and SYGVNS. The CDR3 contains 16 residues. CDR3 sequence (DNA): TGTGCCAGCAGTGAAAGTCGGGGGTCAGGTAATTCACCCCTCCACTTT. Translating gives CASSESRGSGNSPLHF.

In its sample, this clone was seen once. The genes are TRBV5-4 and TRBJ1-1; 8 bases are a match to TRBD1. The CDR3 extends over 11 amino acids. V lost 9 bases to trimming and J lost 6 bases; unmatched junction nucleotides: 4. CDR1 and CDR2 from the germline V gene are SGHNT and YYREEE (reference sequence). The CDR3 DNA sequence: TGTGCCACACAGGGGGACGCTGAAGCTTTCTTT. This translates into CATQGDAEAFF.

The V gene is TRBV21-1, the J gene TRBJ1-5. TRBV21-1 is a known pseudogene. CDR3 length equals 15 residues. The CDR3 protein is CASSSRGGGGQPQHF. In DNA, the CDR3 is TGTGCCAGCAGCTCCAGAGGGGGGGGTGGTCAGCCCCAGCATTTT.

CDR3 in amino acids: CAWSRGDNQPQHF. CDR3 sequence (DNA): TGTGCCTGGAGTCGGGGAGACAATCAGCCCCAGCATTTT. The gene calls are TRBV30 and TRBJ1-5; D not resolved. V was pared by 2 bases and J by 3 bases, with 8 bases between. CDR1 and CDR2 from the germline V gene are GTSNPN and SVGIG (reference sequence). The CDR3 runs 13 residues. The full variable domain, completed using reference TRBV30 and TRBJ1-5, is SQTIHQWPATLVQPVGSPLSLECTVEGTSNPNLYWYRQAAGRGLQLLFYSVGIGQISSEVPQNLSASRPQDRQFILSSKKLLLSDSGFYLCAWSRGDNQPQHFGDGTRLSIL.

V gene TRBV5-5 combines with J gene TRBJ1-4; D is perhaps TRBD1 (5 bases). The CDR3 is 16 amino acids. Trimming pared 7 bases from V and 7 bases from J, leaving 23 bases between. Germline V gene data show CDR1 as SGHKS and CDR2 as YYEKEE (reference sequence). The CDR3 region has the DNA TGTGCCAGCGGGAGGAGGGGTGCGGCGGCTGGTGAAAAACTGTTTTTT. Its translation: CASGRRGAAAGEKLFF.

This clone was seen only a few times. The rearrangement joins TRBV21-1 to TRBJ2-7; TRBD2 is the table's D call and was not checked against the DNA. TRBV21-1 is a known pseudogene. The CDR3 has 14 residues. The CDR3 loop is CASSKGRGFYEQYF. In DNA, the CDR3 is TGTGCCAGCAGCAAAGGTCGGGGATTCTACGAGCAGTACTTC.

V usage is TRBV27 and J usage is TRBJ2-6, with D maybe TRBD2 (6 bases). Germline CDR1 is MNHEY and CDR2 is SMNVEV (reference sequence). Trimming shortened V by 4 bases and J by 2 bases, and 15 bases separated the two germline ends. The CDR3 spans 17 residues. In DNA, the CDR3 is TGTGCCAGCAGTTGGGGTTTGGGACTCGCTGGGGCCAACGTCCTGACTTTC. Translation gives CASSWGLGLAGANVLTF.

The rearrangement links TRBV11-2 to TRBJ1-3; no reliable D call. Deletions cut 1 base from V and 4 bases from J, with 11 bases between. This CDR3 contains 15 residues. The germline CDR1 and CDR2 sequences are SGHAT and FQNNGV. The CDR3, as DNA: TGTGCCAGCAGCTTAGCGGCAGGCCAGGGAAACACCATATATTTT. Protein sequence: CASSLAAGQGNTIYF.

The chain joins TRBV10-1 to TRBJ1-1; the D gene is possibly TRBD1 (6 bases). The germline CDR1 and CDR2 sequences are WNHNN and SYGVQD (reference sequence). The CDR3 is 14 amino acids. V was pared by 3 bases and J by 4 bases, with 12 bases between. CDR3 sequence (DNA): TGCGCCAGCAGTGACCCAGGGGCAGGCACTGAAGCTTTCTTT. The encoded protein is CASSDPGAGTEAFF.

The genes are TRBV10-3 and TRBJ2-1; TRBD2 matches at 10 bases. V lost 5 bases and J lost 4; bases outside the gene matches: 5. From germline, CDR1 is ENHRY and CDR2 SYGVKD. The CDR3 sequence is 15 residues long. The CDR3 is CAISITSGTYNEQFF. The CDR3 nucleotides read TGTGCCATCAGTATAACTAGCGGGACATACAATGAGCAGTTCTTC.

This clone was detected only a few times. The rearrangement uses TRBV2 and TRBJ2-5; 9 bases agree with TRBD1. Germline V gene sequence: CDR1 SNHLY, CDR2 FYNNEI. V dropped 7 bases and J dropped 0; count of bases not matched to a gene: 6. The CDR3 is 15 amino acids. DNA for the CDR3: TGTGCCAGCAACAAAGGGACAGGGTACCAAGAGACCCAGTACTTC. Translating it yields CASNKGTGYQETQYF. The full variable domain, rest sourced from reference TRBV2 and TRBJ2-5, is EPEVTQTPSHQVTQMGQEVILRCVPISNHLYFYWYRQILGQKVEFLVSFYNNEISEKSEIFDDQFSVERPDGSNFTLKIRSTKLEDSAMYFCASNKGTGYQETQYFGPGTRLLVL.

This sequence joins TRBV7-2 and TRBJ2-1; no firm D call. The CDR3 sequence is 13 residues long. Trimming took 8 bases from V and 6 from J, leaving 14 bases between them. The germline V gene encodes CDR1 SGHTA and CDR2 FQGNSA. CDR3 region: CASCGPAGNEQFF. As DNA, the CDR3 is TGTGCCAGCTGTGGGCCCGCTGGCAATGAGCAGTTCTTC.

The chain couples TRBV11-2 to TRBJ2-5; TRBD2 matches at 10 bases. Germline V gene data show CDR1 as SGHAT and CDR2 as FQNNGV. V was clipped by 5 bases and J by 0 bases; unmatched bases: 15. The CDR3 totals 19 residues. CDR3 loop: CASSPSRGQTSGDQETQYF. CDR3 DNA sequence: TGTGCCAGCAGCCCAAGTCGAGGGCAAACTAGCGGGGACCAAGAGACCCAGTACTTC.

The chain joins TRBV30 to TRBJ1-1; D call uncertain. From germline, CDR1 is GTSNPN and CDR2 SVGIG (reference sequence). This CDR3 has 11 amino acids. Trimming removed 3 bases from V and 8 bases from J, with 10 bases in between. Written as DNA, the CDR3 is TGTGCCTGGAGGGGCGCCGGCGAAGCTTTCTTT. This encodes CAWRGAGEAFF.

The chain recombines TRBV3-1 (or the pseudogene TRBV3-2) with TRBJ2-6, with D uncertain. Trimming removed 1 base from V and 0 bases from J, with 16 bases in between. The CDR3 is made up of 19 amino acids. In germline, CDR1 is LGHDT, CDR2 YNNKEL (reference sequence). The CDR3 DNA reads as TGTGCCAGCAGCCAAGCGGGTCGCTACGATACCTCTGGGGCCAACGTCCTGACTTTC. This sequence encodes CASSQAGRYDTSGANVLTF.

The genes are TRBV7-2 and TRBJ2-5, with D perhaps TRBD2 (6 bases). V was trimmed by 5 bases and J by 3 bases, leaving 16 bases between them. This CDR3 has 15 amino acids. Germline V lookup: CDR1 SGHTA, CDR2 FQGNSA. CDR3 DNA sequence: TGTGCCAGCAGCCTTATGGGGGACTTAGAAGAGACCCAGTACTTC. Amino acids: CASSLMGDLEETQYF.